A single sample gave rise to the 5 T cell receptor beta chains below, sequenced in a study of cytomegalovirus exposure and HLA in healthy donors (dated by TCRdb to the late 2010s). The library was prepared using the immunoSEQ multiplex PCR assay. The multiplex PCR relied on a mix of 60 forward primers for TCR Vbeta segments and 13 reverse primers for TCR Jbeta segments. Drawn from immuneACCESS, this table holds only the in-frame rearrangements with V and J called that TCRdb kept. Clones are partly lost; checked studies trace under half to an unresolved V gene and leave the rest unexplained. Counted in this sample were roughly 180,000 clones; about 83% of them appeared once. The ten largest make up around 6% of the sample. Sequencing input: PBMCs. These receptors originate from a woman in her thirties in good health and CMV-seropositive.

The chain has TRBV4-2 and TRBJ2-3, with D hard to call. Trimming cost V 1 base and J 1 base, with 9 bases left between them. The germline CDR1 and CDR2 sequences are LGHNA and YNFKEQ. This CDR3 comprises 15 residues. The DNA of the CDR3 is TGTGCCAGCAGCCAAGCGGAGTACGGCACAGATACGCAGTATTTT. Translating it yields CASSQAEYGTDTQYF.

This chain links TRBV28 with TRBJ1-1; D unclear. V was trimmed by 7 bases and J by 0 bases, leaving 9 bases between them. CDR1 MDHEN and CDR2 SYDVKM come from the germline V gene. The CDR3 consists of 13 residues. The CDR3 loop reads CASIWTLNTEAFF. Written as DNA, the CDR3 is TGTGCCAGCATATGGACTTTGAACACTGAAGCTTTCTTT.

The J gene is TRBJ2-5, the V gene TRBV2, with D perhaps TRBD1 (6 bases). CDR1 SNHLY and CDR2 FYNNEI come from the germline V gene. V lost 4 bases and J 6 bases, leaving 21 bases between the germline ends. The CDR3 runs to 16 residues. CDR3 nucleotides: TGTGCCAGCAGTGTAGGACAGACGTTTTTAGGCAAGACCCAGTACTTC. Its protein is CASSVGQTFLGKTQYF.

This rearrangement joins TRBV28 to TRBJ1-1; D remains ambiguous. CDR1 and CDR2 from the germline V gene are MDHEN and SYDVKM. The CDR3 has 13 amino acids. Trimming removed 2 bases at V and 1 base at J, with 5 bases between. The CDR3 DNA reads as TGTGCCAGCAGTTTACGTAAGAACACTGAAGCTTTCTTT. Amino acids: CASSLRKNTEAFF.

This rearrangement joins TRBV5-1 to TRBJ2-2; possibly TRBD2 for D (7 bases). The CDR3 consists of 16 residues. The germline gives CDR1 SGHRS, CDR2 YFSETQ. Trimming took off 4 bases at V and 4 bases at J, with 17 bases between the two ends. CDR3 amino acids: CASSPPGRGGTGELFF. CDR3 bases: TGCGCCAGCAGCCCCCCGGGTAGGGGGGGCACCGGGGAGCTGTTTTTT.